A single TCR beta chain is shown here with its context. Its antigen is not known. Individually, cDNA molecules had unique molecular identifiers attached to them. TCRdb itself ran the 5' RACE reads through MiXCR, one entry per CDR3 protein. The data show 25,000 to 30,000 distinct CDR3 sequences, approximately 4.8% seen once. CDR1 is MNHNY, CDR2 SVGAGI, per germline (reference sequence). Between the trimmed V and J ends, which lost 6 bases and 5 bases, there was a span of 7 bases. The CDR3 sequence is 12 residues long. This record comes from a study of early T cells in non-severe SARS-CoV-2 infection. Study-level information: Alpha and beta chains were unpaired, from unsorted whole-blood bulk RNA.

General observations from the study: Private and CD4 specificities were missed by VDJdb matching, skewed to anti-spike CD8.

Sample: whole blood. J is TRBJ2-2 and V is TRBV6-6, with a weak D call TRBD1 (5 bases). The TCR comes from an adult who was a healthcare worker with PCR-confirmed SARS-CoV-2 infection or an uninfected control (not recorded which). CDR3 in DNA: TGTGCCAGCAGCAGGGATACCGGGGAGCTGTTTTTT. It yields the protein CASSRDTGELFF.